These T cell receptor beta chains were read from a single sample in a study of T-cell memory formation after mild COVID-19. Via MiXCR, TCRdb re-called the 5' RACE reads, giving one row per CDR3 protein. The repertoire holds some 210,000 distinct CDR3 sequences, roughly 18% seen once, with 2.4% in the top ten. Sequenced: PBMCs or a T cell subset sorted from them (not recorded which). These receptors came from an adult woman who had mild COVID-19 (a few samples of this study predate the infection). Cell type and time point are not known. The CDR3 runs from the conserved cysteine through the conserved F or W. Each record gives: clone size, D gene, V gene, J gene, CDR3 DNA, CDR3 protein. The D gene is left open where the match is weak. Not every row has a clone size; where given, it reads once, few, many or a size class.

clone size: few
D gene: TRBD2
V gene: TRBV24-1
J gene: TRBJ2-1
CDR3 DNA: TGTGCCACCAGTGATGCGGGGGACTACAATGAGCAGTTCTTC
CDR3 protein: CATSDAGDYNEQFF

clone size: .
D gene: .
V gene: TRBV5-1
J gene: TRBJ2-7
CDR3 DNA: TGCGCCAGCAGCTTGGACGGGGCGGGCGGTGTCTACGAGCAGTACTTC
CDR3 protein: CASSLDGAGGVYEQYF

clone size: .
D gene: TRBD2
V gene: TRBV7-2
J gene: TRBJ2-1
CDR3 DNA: TGTGCCAGCAGCTTACGGCCAGGGAGGGTCGATGAGCAGTTCTTC
CDR3 protein: CASSLRPGRVDEQFF

clone size: few
D gene: TRBD1
V gene: TRBV14
J gene: TRBJ1-1
CDR3 DNA: TGTGCCAGCAGCCAAAAATGGGACAGGGAAGCTTTCTTT
CDR3 protein: CASSQKWDREAFF

clone size: .
D gene: .
V gene: TRBV15
J gene: TRBJ2-2
CDR3 DNA: TGTGCCACCGGGTCTCCGGGACAGAACACCGGGGAGCTGTTTTTT
CDR3 protein: CATGSPGQNTGELFF

clone size: .
D gene: .
V gene: TRBV30
J gene: TRBJ2-7
CDR3 DNA: TGTGCCTGGAGGTCCCATCCCCTCTCCTACGAGCAGTACTTC
CDR3 protein: CAWRSHPLSYEQYF

clone size: few
D gene: TRBD2
V gene: TRBV4-1
J gene: TRBJ2-1
CDR3 DNA: TGCGCCAGCAGCCAGGTAGCGGGGGGATCATGGAATGAGCAGTTCTTC
CDR3 protein: CASSQVAGGSWNEQFF

clone size: .
D gene: TRBD1
V gene: TRBV7-9
J gene: TRBJ2-7
CDR3 DNA: TGTGCCAGCAGCCAGCCGCGGACAGGGGGATACGAGCAGTACTTC
CDR3 protein: CASSQPRTGGYEQYF

clone size: .
D gene: TRBD2
V gene: TRBV6-5
J gene: TRBJ2-1
CDR3 DNA: TGTGCCTGCAAGAGCGGGGGGGCGAATGAGCAGTTCTTC
CDR3 protein: CACKSGGANEQFF

clone size: .
D gene: .
V gene: TRBV6-5
J gene: TRBJ2-3
CDR3 DNA: TGTGCCAGCAGTCCACTAACCTCGCCTAGCACAGATACGCAGTATTTT
CDR3 protein: CASSPLTSPSTDTQYF

clone size: few
D gene: .
V gene: TRBV29-1
J gene: TRBJ2-3
CDR3 DNA: TGCAGCGTTCGAACCGGGGATACGCAGTATTTT
CDR3 protein: CSVRTGDTQYF

clone size: .
D gene: TRBD2
V gene: TRBV10-3
J gene: TRBJ2-2
CDR3 DNA: TGTGCCATCAGTGGATCCGGACTAGCGGGGCCCTCGCACACCGGGGAGCTGTTTTTT
CDR3 protein: CAISGSGLAGPSHTGELFF

clone size: .
D gene: TRBD2
V gene: TRBV11-2
J gene: TRBJ2-1
CDR3 DNA: TGTGCCAGCAGCTTAACGGGGGGGCCGGGTGAGCAGTTCTTC
CDR3 protein: CASSLTGGPGEQFF

clone size: .
D gene: .
V gene: TRBV7-9
J gene: TRBJ2-1
CDR3 DNA: TGTGCCAGCAGGTTGGACAATGAGCAGTTCTTC
CDR3 protein: CASRLDNEQFF

clone size: .
D gene: .
V gene: TRBV9
J gene: TRBJ1-1
CDR3 DNA: TGTGCCAGCAGCCTCCGGGGGGCTACGAACACTGAAGCTTTCTTT
CDR3 protein: CASSLRGATNTEAFF

clone size: .
D gene: .
V gene: TRBV4-3
J gene: TRBJ1-5
CDR3 DNA: TGCGCCAGCAGCCAAGGGCGGGATCAGCCCCAGCATTTT
CDR3 protein: CASSQGRDQPQHF

clone size: few
D gene: .
V gene: TRBV5-1
J gene: TRBJ2-1
CDR3 DNA: TGCGCCAGCAGCTTGGCGGGGACAAGAAATGAGCAGTTCTTC
CDR3 protein: CASSLAGTRNEQFF

clone size: many
D gene: .
V gene: TRBV2
J gene: TRBJ2-3
CDR3 DNA: TGTGCCAGCAGTGATCGCCGGGGAGACACGCAGTATTTT
CDR3 protein: CASSDRRGDTQYF

clone size: .
D gene: .
V gene: TRBV30
J gene: TRBJ1-1
CDR3 DNA: TGTGCCTGGAGTGTAGGGTCTGCAGCTTTCTTT
CDR3 protein: CAWSVGSAAFF

clone size: .
D gene: TRBD2
V gene: TRBV7-6
J gene: TRBJ2-2
CDR3 DNA: TGTGCCAGCAGCGGCGGACTAGCGGGGACCGGGGAGCTGTTTTTT
CDR3 protein: CASSGGLAGTGELFF

clone size: .
D gene: TRBD2
V gene: TRBV20-1
J gene: TRBJ2-3
CDR3 DNA: TGCAGTGCTCCTCTAGCGGGCACAGATACGCAGTATTTT
CDR3 protein: CSAPLAGTDTQYF

clone size: few
D gene: TRBD1
V gene: TRBV24-1
J gene: TRBJ2-1
CDR3 DNA: TGTGCCACCAGTGACCCGCCCGGGACAGGGGGCGTGGGTGAGCAGTTCTTC
CDR3 protein: CATSDPPGTGGVGEQFF

clone size: few
D gene: .
V gene: TRBV6-1
J gene: TRBJ1-1
CDR3 DNA: TGTGCCAGCAGTGAAAGGTGGCAGATTGAAGCTTTCTTT
CDR3 protein: CASSERWQIEAFF

clone size: .
D gene: TRBD2
V gene: TRBV24-1
J gene: TRBJ2-1
CDR3 DNA: TGTGCCACCAGTGATTCAAAGCGGGATGTCTCCTACAATGAGCAGTTCTTC
CDR3 protein: CATSDSKRDVSYNEQFF

clone size: .
D gene: .
V gene: TRBV12-3/TRBV12-4
J gene: TRBJ2-1
CDR3 DNA: TGTGCCAGCAGTAGGTCCTTTTACAATGAGCAGTTCTTC
CDR3 protein: CASSRSFYNEQFF

clone size: few
D gene: TRBD1
V gene: TRBV2
J gene: TRBJ2-3
CDR3 DNA: TGTGCCAGCAGTGATCGGACAGGGAAGGATACGCAGTATTTT
CDR3 protein: CASSDRTGKDTQYF

clone size: .
D gene: TRBD2
V gene: TRBV2
J gene: TRBJ2-3
CDR3 DNA: TGTGCCAGCAGTGTGGGCGGGGGGACAGATACGCAGTATTTT
CDR3 protein: CASSVGGGTDTQYF

clone size: .
D gene: .
V gene: TRBV6-1
J gene: TRBJ2-3
CDR3 DNA: TGTGCCAGCAGGGGCAACGGGGGAGGACGTGATGCGCAGTATTTT
CDR3 protein: CASRGNGGGRDAQYF

clone size: .
D gene: TRBD1
V gene: TRBV2
J gene: TRBJ1-4
CDR3 DNA: TGTGCCAGCAGAGGGACAGGGCGTGAAAAACTGTTTTTT
CDR3 protein: CASRGTGREKLFF

clone size: few
D gene: TRBD2
V gene: TRBV5-1
J gene: TRBJ2-5
CDR3 DNA: TGCGCCAGCAGCCCGGGTGCAGCGGGAGGGCGTTCCCAAGAGACCCAGTACTTC
CDR3 protein: CASSPGAAGGRSQETQYF

clone size: .
D gene: TRBD1
V gene: TRBV7-2
J gene: TRBJ2-7
CDR3 DNA: TGTGCCAGCAGCTTATCCTTTACAGGGGTTGAGCAGTACTTC
CDR3 protein: CASSLSFTGVEQYF

clone size: .
D gene: .
V gene: TRBV28
J gene: TRBJ2-5
CDR3 DNA: TGTGCCAGCAGTCCCCGGACGTGGCTCCAACAAGAGACCCAGTACTTC
CDR3 protein: CASSPRTWLQQETQYF

clone size: many
D gene: .
V gene: TRBV12-3/TRBV12-4
J gene: TRBJ2-4
CDR3 DNA: TGTGCCAGCAGTTTAGGCGACATTCAGTACTTC
CDR3 protein: CASSLGDIQYF

clone size: few
D gene: .
V gene: TRBV27
J gene: TRBJ1-2
CDR3 DNA: TGTGCCAGCAGTTTGAAGGGGGCTAACTATGGCTACACCTTC
CDR3 protein: CASSLKGANYGYTF

clone size: few
D gene: .
V gene: TRBV11-2
J gene: TRBJ1-2
CDR3 DNA: TGTGCCAGCAGCTTAACGCCCTCCGCAGGGAGCTATGGCTACACCTTC
CDR3 protein: CASSLTPSAGSYGYTF